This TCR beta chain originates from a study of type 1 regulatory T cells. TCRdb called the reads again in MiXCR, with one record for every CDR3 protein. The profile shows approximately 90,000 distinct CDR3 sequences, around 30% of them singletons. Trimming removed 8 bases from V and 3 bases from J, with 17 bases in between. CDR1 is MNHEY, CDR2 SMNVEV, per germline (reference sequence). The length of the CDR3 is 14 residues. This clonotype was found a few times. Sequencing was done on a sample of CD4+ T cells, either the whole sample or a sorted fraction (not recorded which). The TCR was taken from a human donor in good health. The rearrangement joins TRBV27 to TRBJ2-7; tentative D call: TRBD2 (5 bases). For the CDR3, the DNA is TGTGCCAGCGGGTTAGGAGGACTCGGCTACGAGCAGTACTTC. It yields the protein CASGLGGLGYEQYF.